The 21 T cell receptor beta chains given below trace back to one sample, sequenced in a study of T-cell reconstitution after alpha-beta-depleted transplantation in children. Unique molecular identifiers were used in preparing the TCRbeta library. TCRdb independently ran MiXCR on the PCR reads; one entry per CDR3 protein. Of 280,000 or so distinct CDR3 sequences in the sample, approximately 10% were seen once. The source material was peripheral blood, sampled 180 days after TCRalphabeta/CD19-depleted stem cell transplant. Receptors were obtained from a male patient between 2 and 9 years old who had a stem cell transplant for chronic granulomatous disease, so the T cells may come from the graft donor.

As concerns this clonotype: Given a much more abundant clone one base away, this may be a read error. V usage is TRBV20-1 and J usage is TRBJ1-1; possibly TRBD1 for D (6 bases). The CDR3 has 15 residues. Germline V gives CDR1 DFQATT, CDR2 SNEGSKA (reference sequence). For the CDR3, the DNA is TGCAGTGCTAGAGATCCGGTCAGGGGAAGCGATGAAGCTCTCTTT. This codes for CSARDPVRGSDEALF.

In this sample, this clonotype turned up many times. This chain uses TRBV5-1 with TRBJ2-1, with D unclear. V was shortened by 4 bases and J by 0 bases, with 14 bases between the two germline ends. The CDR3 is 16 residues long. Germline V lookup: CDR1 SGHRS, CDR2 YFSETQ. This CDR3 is CASSPERSLSYNEQFF. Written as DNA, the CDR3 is TGCGCCAGCAGCCCCGAACGGTCCCTCTCCTACAATGAGCAGTTCTTC. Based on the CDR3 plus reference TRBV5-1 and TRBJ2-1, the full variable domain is KAGVTQTPRYLIKTRGQQVTLSCSPISGHRSVSWYQQTPGQGLQFLFEYFSETQRNKGNFPGRFSGRQFSNSRSEMNVSTLELGDSALYLCASSPERSLSYNEQFFGPGTRLTVL.

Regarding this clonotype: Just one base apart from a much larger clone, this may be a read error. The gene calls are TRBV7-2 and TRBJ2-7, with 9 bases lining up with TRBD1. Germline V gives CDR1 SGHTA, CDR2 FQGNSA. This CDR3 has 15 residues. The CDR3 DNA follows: TGTGCCAGAAGCTTAGCCGGGACAGGGACCCACGAGCAGTACTTC. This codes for CARSLAGTGTHEQYF.

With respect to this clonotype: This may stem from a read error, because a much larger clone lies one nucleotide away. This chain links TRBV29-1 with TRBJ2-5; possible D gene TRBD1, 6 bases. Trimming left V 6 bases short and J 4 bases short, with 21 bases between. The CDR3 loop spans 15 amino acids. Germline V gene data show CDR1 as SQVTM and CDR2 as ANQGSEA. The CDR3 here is CSVIPGVGAGETQYF. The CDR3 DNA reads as TGCAGCGTCATCCCCGGGGTGGGGGCTGGAGAGACCCAGTACTTC.

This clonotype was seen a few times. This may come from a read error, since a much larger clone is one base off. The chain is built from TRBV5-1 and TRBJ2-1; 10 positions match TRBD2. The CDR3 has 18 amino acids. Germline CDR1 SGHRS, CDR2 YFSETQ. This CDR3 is CASSLETSGASSYNEQLF. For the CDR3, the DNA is TGCGCCAGCAGCTTGGAAACTAGCGGGGCGAGCTCCTACAATGAGCAGCTCTTC.

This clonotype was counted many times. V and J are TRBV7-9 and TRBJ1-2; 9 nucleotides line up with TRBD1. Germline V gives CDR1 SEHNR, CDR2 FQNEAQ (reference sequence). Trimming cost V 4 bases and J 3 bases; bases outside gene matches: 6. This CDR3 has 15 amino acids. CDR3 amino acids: CASSSGTGYDYGYTF. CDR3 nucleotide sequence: TGTGCCAGCAGCTCCGGGACAGGGTACGACTATGGCTACACCTTC. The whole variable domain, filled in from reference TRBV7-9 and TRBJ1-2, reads DTGVSQNPRHKITKRGQNVTFRCDPISEHNRLYWYRQTLGQGPEFLTYFQNEAQLEKSRLLSDRFSAERPKGSFSTLEIQRTEQGDSAMYLCASSSGTGYDYGYTFGSGTRLTVV.

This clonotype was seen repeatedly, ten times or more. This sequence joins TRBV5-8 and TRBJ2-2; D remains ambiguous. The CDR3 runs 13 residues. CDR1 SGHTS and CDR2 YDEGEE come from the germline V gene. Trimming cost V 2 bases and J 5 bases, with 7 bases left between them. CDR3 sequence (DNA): TGTGCCAGCAGCTTCCCGGTAACCGGGGAGCTGTTTTTT. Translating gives CASSFPVTGELFF.

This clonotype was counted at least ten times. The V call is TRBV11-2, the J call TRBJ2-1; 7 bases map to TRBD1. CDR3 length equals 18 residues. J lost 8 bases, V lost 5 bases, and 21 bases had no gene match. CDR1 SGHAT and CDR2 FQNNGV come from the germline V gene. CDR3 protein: CASSLGRGGPSVRDEQFF. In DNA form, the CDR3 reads TGTGCCAGCAGCCTTGGAAGAGGGGGCCCTTCAGTGAGGGATGAGCAGTTCTTC.

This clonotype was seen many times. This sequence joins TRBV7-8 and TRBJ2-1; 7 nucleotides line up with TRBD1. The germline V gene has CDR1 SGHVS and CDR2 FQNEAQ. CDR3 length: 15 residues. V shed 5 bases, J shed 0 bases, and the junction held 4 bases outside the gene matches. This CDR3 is CASSTRQGSYNEQFF. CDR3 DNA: TGTGCCAGCAGCACCCGACAGGGCTCCTACAATGAGCAGTTCTTC.

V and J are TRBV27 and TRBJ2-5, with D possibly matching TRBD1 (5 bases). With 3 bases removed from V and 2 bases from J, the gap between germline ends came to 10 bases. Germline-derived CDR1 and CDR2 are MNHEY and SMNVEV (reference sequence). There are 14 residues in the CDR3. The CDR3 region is CASSLAGRQETQYF. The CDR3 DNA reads TGTGCCAGCAGTTTGGCAGGGCGGCAAGAGACCCAGTACTTC.

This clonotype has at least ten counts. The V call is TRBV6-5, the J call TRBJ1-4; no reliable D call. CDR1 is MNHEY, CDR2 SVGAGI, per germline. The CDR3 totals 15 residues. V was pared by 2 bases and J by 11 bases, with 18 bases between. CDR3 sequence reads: CASSYQAPLIGKLFF. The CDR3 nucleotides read TGTGCCAGCAGTTACCAGGCCCCTCTCATAGGGAAACTGTTTTTT.

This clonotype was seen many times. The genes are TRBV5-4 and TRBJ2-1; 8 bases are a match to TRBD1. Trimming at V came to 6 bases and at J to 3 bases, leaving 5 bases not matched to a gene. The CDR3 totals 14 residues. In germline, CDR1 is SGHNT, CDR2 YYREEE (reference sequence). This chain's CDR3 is CASKDRAGYNEQFF. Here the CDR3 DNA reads TGTGCCAGCAAGGACAGGGCTGGCTACAATGAGCAGTTCTTC.

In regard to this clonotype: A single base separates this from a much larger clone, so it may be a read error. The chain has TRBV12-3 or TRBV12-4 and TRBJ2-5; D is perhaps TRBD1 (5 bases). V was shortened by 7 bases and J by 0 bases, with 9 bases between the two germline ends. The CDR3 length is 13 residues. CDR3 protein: CASTRTHQETQYF. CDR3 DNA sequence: TGTGCCAGCACCCGGACACACCAAGAGACCCAGTACTTC.

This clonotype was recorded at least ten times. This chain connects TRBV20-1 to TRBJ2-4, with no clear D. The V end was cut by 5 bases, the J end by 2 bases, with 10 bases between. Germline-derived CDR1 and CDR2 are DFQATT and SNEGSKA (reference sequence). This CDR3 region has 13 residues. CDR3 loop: CSAGVESKNIQYF. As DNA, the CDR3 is TGCAGTGCTGGAGTGGAGTCCAAAAACATTCAGTACTTC.

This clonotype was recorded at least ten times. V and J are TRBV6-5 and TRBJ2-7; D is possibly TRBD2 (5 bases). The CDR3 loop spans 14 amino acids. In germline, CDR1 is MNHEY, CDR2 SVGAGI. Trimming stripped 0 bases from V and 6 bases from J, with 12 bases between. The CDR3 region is CASSYSDGRGEQYF. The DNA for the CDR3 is TGTGCCAGCAGTTACTCGGACGGACGGGGCGAGCAGTACTTC.

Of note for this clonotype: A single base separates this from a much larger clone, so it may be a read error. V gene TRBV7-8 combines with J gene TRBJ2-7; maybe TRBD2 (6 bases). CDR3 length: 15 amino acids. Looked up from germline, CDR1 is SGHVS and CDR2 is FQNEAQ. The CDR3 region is CARSIGPGLSYEQYF. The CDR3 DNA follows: TGTGCCCGCAGCATTGGACCGGGACTTTCCTACGAGCAGTACTTC.

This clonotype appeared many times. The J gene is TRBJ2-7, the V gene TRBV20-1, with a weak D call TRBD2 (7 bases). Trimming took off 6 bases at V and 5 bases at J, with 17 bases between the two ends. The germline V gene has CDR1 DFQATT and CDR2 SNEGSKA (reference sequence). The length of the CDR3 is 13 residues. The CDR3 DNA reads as TGCAGTGCCGAGGGGGGGAGGGACAACGAGCAGTACTTC. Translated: CSAEGGRDNEQYF.

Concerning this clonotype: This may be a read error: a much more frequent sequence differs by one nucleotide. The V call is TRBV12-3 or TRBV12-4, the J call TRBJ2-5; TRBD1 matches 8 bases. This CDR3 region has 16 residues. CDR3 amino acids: CASSPPDRVLQENQYF. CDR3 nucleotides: TGTGCCAGCAGTCCCCCGGACAGGGTCCTCCAAGAGAACCAGTACTTC.

CDR3 region: CAWIAGTYTGELFF. In DNA form, the CDR3 reads TGTGCCTGGATAGCGGGAACTTACACCGGGGAGCTGTTTTTT. V usage is TRBV30 and J usage is TRBJ2-2; the match to TRBD2 covers 8 bases. Trimming at V came to 4 bases and at J to 3 bases, leaving 4 bases not matched to a gene. This CDR3 is built from 14 residues. Germline values: CDR1 GTSNPN, CDR2 SVGIG (reference sequence).

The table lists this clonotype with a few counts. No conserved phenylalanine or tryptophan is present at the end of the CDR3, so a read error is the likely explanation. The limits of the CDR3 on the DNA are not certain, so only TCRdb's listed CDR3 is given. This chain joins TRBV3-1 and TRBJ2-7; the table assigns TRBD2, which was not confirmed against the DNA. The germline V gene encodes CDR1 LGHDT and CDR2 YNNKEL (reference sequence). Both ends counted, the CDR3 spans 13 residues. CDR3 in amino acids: CASSEGIGRGAII.

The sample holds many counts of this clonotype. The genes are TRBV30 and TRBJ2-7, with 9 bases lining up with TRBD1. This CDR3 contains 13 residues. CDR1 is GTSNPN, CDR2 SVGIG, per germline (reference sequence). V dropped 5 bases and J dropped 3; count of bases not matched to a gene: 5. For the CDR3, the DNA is TGTGCCTGGCGGACAGGGGATTTCTACGAGCAGTACTTC. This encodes CAWRTGDFYEQYF.